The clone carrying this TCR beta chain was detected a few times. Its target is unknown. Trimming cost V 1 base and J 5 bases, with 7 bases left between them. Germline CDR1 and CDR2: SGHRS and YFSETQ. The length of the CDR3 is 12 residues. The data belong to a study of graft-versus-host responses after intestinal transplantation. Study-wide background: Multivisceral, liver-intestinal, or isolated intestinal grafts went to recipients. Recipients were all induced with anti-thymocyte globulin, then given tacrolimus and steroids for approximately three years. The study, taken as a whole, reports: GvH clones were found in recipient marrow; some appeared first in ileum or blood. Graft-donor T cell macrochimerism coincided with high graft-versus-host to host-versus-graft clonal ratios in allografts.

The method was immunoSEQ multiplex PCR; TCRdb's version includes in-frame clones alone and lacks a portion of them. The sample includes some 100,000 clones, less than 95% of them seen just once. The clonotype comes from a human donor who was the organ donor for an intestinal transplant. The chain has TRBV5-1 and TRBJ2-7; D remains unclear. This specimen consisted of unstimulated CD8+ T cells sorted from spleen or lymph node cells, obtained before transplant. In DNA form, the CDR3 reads TGCGCCAGCAGCTTGTCCAGTAACGAGCAGTACTTC. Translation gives CASSLSSNEQYF.